One sample yielded the 22 T cell receptor beta chains listed below, sequenced in a study of early T cells in non-severe SARS-CoV-2 infection. MiXCR, run by TCRdb on the 5' RACE reads, gives a single entry per CDR3 protein. The sample yields some 80,000 distinct CDR3 sequences, more than 9% seen once. The sequenced material came from whole blood. Receptor source: an adult who was a healthcare worker with PCR-confirmed SARS-CoV-2 infection or an uninfected control (not recorded which).

This clonotype was seen a few times. The genes are TRBV7-3 and TRBJ2-3; tentative D call: TRBD2 (6 bases). The germline V and J ends were trimmed by 5 bases and 2 bases, with 11 bases remaining between them. CDR1 and CDR2 from the germline V gene are SGHTA and FQGTGA. CDR3 length: 14 residues. CDR3 loop: CASSRGLHTDTQYF. As DNA, the CDR3 is TGTGCCAGCAGCAGAGGACTACACACAGATACGCAGTATTTT.

Regarding this clonotype: This may be a read error: a much more frequent sequence differs by one nucleotide. The V and J genes are TRBV6-2 or TRBV6-3 and TRBJ1-1, with D possibly TRBD1 on 6 matching bases. The CDR3 is made up of 16 amino acids. Germline V CDR1 and CDR2: MNHEY, SVGEGT. The CDR3 reads CASSYSRQVMNTKAFF. DNA for the CDR3: TGTGCCAGCAGTTACTCGAGACAGGTAATGAACACTAAAGCTTTCTTT.

In this sample, this clonotype turned up a few times. J is TRBJ1-1 and V is TRBV12-3 or TRBV12-4; D unresolved. Trimming stripped 6 bases from V and 0 bases from J, with 8 bases between. The CDR3 is 13 residues long. CDR3 region: CASRSKMNTEAFF. CDR3 DNA sequence: TGTGCCAGCAGGTCCAAAATGAACACTGAAGCTTTCTTT.

V and J are TRBV20-1 and TRBJ2-1; 13 nucleotides match TRBD2. The CDR3 length is 12 residues. The trim removed 8 bases at V and 14 bases at J, leaving 9 bases unmatched. Looked up from germline, CDR1 is DFQATT and CDR2 is SNEGSKA (reference sequence). The CDR3 spells CSTYTSGRAEFF. DNA of the CDR3: TGCAGTACTTATACTAGCGGGAGGGCCGAGTTCTTC.

This clonotype was found a few times. The chain carries TRBV10-3 and TRBJ2-1; TRBD1 matches at 11 bases. Germline loops: CDR1 ENHRY, CDR2 SYGVKD. This CDR3 comprises 14 residues. Trimming took 6 bases from V and 7 from J; bases not matched to a gene: 5. CDR3 DNA: TGTGCCATCAGCTCCGGGACAGGGGGTAATGAGCAGTTCTTC. This codes for CAISSGTGGNEQFF.

The rearrangement joins TRBV6-5 to TRBJ2-3; D is possibly TRBD2 (5 bases). The CDR3 runs to 17 residues. V was cut by 5 bases and J by 4 bases, with 22 bases left in between. The V gene's germline CDR1 is MNHEY and CDR2 SVGAGI. The CDR3 bases are TGTGCCAGCAGTCCCTACCCCACTAGTATGATGCCAGATACGCAGTATTTT. It translates to CASSPYPTSMMPDTQYF.

The chain is built from TRBV6-6 and TRBJ1-5; 7 bases align to TRBD1. The trim removed 2 bases at V and 0 bases at J, leaving 7 bases unmatched. In germline, CDR1 is MNHNY, CDR2 SVGAGI (reference sequence). This CDR3 spans 17 amino acids. This chain's CDR3 is CASSYPRQGNSNQPQHF. Written as DNA, the CDR3 is TGTGCCAGCAGTTACCCCAGACAGGGCAATAGCAATCAGCCCCAGCATTTT.

V and J are TRBV20-1 and TRBJ2-7; 9 positions agree with TRBD1. The CDR3 is made up of 12 amino acids. The V and J ends lost 4 bases and 4 bases, in that order; junction bases with no gene match: 2. CDR1 is DFQATT, CDR2 SNEGSKA, per germline (reference sequence). The CDR3 coding sequence is TGCAGTGCTACGACAGGGGGGTACGAGCAGTACTTC. Protein: CSATTGGYEQYF.

This clonotype was recorded many times. The V and J genes are TRBV5-8 and TRBJ2-5; no definite D call. Per germline, CDR1 SGHTS and CDR2 YDEGEE. This CDR3 is built from 15 residues. V dropped 3 bases and J dropped 0 bases, with 12 bases sitting between them. The CDR3 sequence is CASSSHPGYQETQYF. In nucleotides, the CDR3 is TGTGCCAGCAGCTCCCACCCTGGGTACCAAGAGACCCAGTACTTC.

This clonotype was found many times. The chain has TRBV27 and TRBJ2-7; unclear D gene. Trimming pared 1 base from V and 2 bases from J, leaving 12 bases between. Germline V gene lookup returns CDR1 MNHEY and CDR2 SMNVEV (reference sequence). This CDR3 region has 15 residues. CDR3 sequence: CASSLLPGRTYEQYF. Written as DNA, the CDR3 is TGTGCCAGCAGTTTATTACCAGGACGGACCTACGAGCAGTACTTC.

This clonotype has a handful of counts. J is TRBJ1-2 and V is TRBV4-2; no firm D call. This CDR3 spans 13 amino acids. The germline V and J ends were trimmed by 3 bases and 0 bases, with 5 bases remaining between them. CDR1 and CDR2 from the germline V gene are LGHNA and YNFKEQ. CDR3 DNA: TGTGCCAGCAGCCACGATTCTAACTATGGCTACACCTTC. Protein sequence: CASSHDSNYGYTF.

Only a few counts were recorded for this clonotype. This rearrangement joins TRBV29-1 to TRBJ2-3; D not resolved. V was cut by 3 bases and J by 0 bases, with 7 bases left in between. The germline gives CDR1 SQVTM, CDR2 ANQGSEA. This CDR3 comprises 13 residues. The DNA of the CDR3 is TGCAGCGTTGATGGATCGAGCACAGATACGCAGTATTTT. Protein product: CSVDGSSTDTQYF.

This clonotype was picked up many times. The junction departs from the called germline gene at one end, perhaps through a read error. V and J are TRBV11-3 and TRBJ2-1; D is undetermined. The CDR3 totals 12 residues. Germline V gene lookup returns CDR1 SGHNT and CDR2 YENEEA. The chain's CDR3 is CASSRSSNEQFF. The CDR3 DNA sequence: TGTGCCAGCAGTCGCTCCTCCAATGAGCAGTTCTTC.

In its sample, this clonotype was seen many times. The genes are TRBV27 and TRBJ2-3; D remains unclear. Trimming cost V 4 bases and J 7 bases, with 18 bases left between them. CDR3 length: 15 residues. Germline loops: CDR1 MNHEY, CDR2 SMNVEV (reference sequence). In DNA form, the CDR3 reads TGTGCCAGCAGTTGGAGCGCGCCACACACGAATACGCAGTATTTT. The encoded protein is CASSWSAPHTNTQYF.

Points on this clonotype: Its ends do not fully match the called genes, so a read error is possible. The J gene is TRBJ2-1, the V gene TRBV3-1; the D gene is possibly TRBD2 (6 bases). Germline lookup yields CDR1 LGHDT and CDR2 YNNKEL (reference sequence). CDR3 length: 13 amino acids. The CDR3 bases are TGTGCCAGCAGCCCATCAGCGGGCAGGGCTCTGCCCTTC. Encoded protein: CASSPSAGRALPF.

V gene TRBV20-1 combines with J gene TRBJ1-4; 9 bases map to TRBD1. V was clipped by 5 bases and J by 7 bases; unmatched bases: 8. The CDR3 contains 14 residues. Germline CDR1 DFQATT, CDR2 SNEGSKA (reference sequence). CDR3 bases: TGCAGTGCTCAAGCCGGGACAGGGTTTGAAAAACTGTTTTTT. This gives the protein CSAQAGTGFEKLFF.

The chain recombines TRBV10-3 with TRBJ1-3; D is possibly TRBD1 (5 bases). This CDR3 has 13 residues. Germline CDR1 ENHRY, CDR2 SYGVKD. V was clipped by 8 bases and J by 6 bases, with 14 bases between them. As DNA, the CDR3 is TGTGCCATCGGGGCAGAGCTGACAAACACCATATATTTT. Encoded protein: CAIGAELTNTIYF.

This clonotype turned up a few times. This chain links TRBV4-2 with TRBJ2-7; 13 bases fit TRBD2. The CDR3 has 16 residues. Germline V gene lookup returns CDR1 LGHNA and CDR2 YNFKEQ. J gave up 0 bases and V 6 bases, and 5 bases lay outside the gene matches. CDR3 loop: CASRPGLAGTSYEQYF. In DNA, the CDR3 is TGTGCCAGCAGGCCGGGACTAGCGGGAACCTCCTACGAGCAGTACTTC.

The chain uses TRBV7-2 and TRBJ1-1; TRBD1 matches 10 bases. This CDR3 has 14 residues. CDR1 SGHTA and CDR2 FQGNSA come from the germline V gene. V trimming: 10 bases; J trimming: 1 base; junction bases outside the gene matches: 6. CDR3 coding DNA: TGTGCCACCCGGGACAGGGGTCCGAACACTGAAGCTTTCTTT. Its protein is CATRDRGPNTEAFF.

V and J are TRBV10-3 and TRBJ2-3; 9 nucleotides line up with TRBD2. This CDR3 is 16 amino acids long. With 6 bases clipped from V and 3 bases from J, the junction kept 10 bases outside the gene matches. Germline values: CDR1 ENHRY, CDR2 SYGVKD. The CDR3 DNA sequence: TGTGCCATCAGGGGGGAGCGGCTAGCGGGAACAGATACGCAGTATTTT. It translates to CAIRGERLAGTDTQYF.

The chain links TRBV5-1 to TRBJ1-1; weak D call: TRBD1 (5 bases). V was shortened by 4 bases and J by 8 bases, with 24 bases between the two germline ends. The CDR3 has 16 amino acids. Germline CDR1 SGHRS, CDR2 YFSETQ. CDR3 coding DNA: TGCGCCAGCAGCCCCTTTACTGGGGCCCAAACGTTGGAAGCTTTCTTT. Translating gives CASSPFTGAQTLEAFF.

This clonotype has at least ten counts. The rearrangement joins TRBV7-2 to TRBJ2-1; no clear D gene. The CDR3 consists of 12 residues. Germline CDR1 is SGHTA and CDR2 is FQGNSA. With 3 bases removed from V and 9 bases from J, the gap between germline ends came to 9 bases. CDR3 bases: TGTGCCAGCAGCTTCGGTCCCCTTGAGCAGTTCTTC. Translated: CASSFGPLEQFF.